This TCR beta chain was recorded in a study of blood T cell repertoires in COVID-19. Whole-study context: Specimens from acute and convalescent COVID-19 originated in the United States, Italy and Spain. PBMCs, B-cell-depleted T cells, or T cells provided the cDNA or gDNA that made up the material.

This CDR3 comprises 13 residues. The ends lost 4 bases at V and 5 bases at J; junction bases unmatched: 4. Per the germline V gene, CDR1 is SGHRS and CDR2 is YFSETQ. Participants' own reports of clinical history determined their cohort assignment. TCRdb's table, derived via immunoSEQ multiplex PCR, lists solely in-frame clones and lacks some. The sample carries 200,000 to 250,000 clones, 80% recorded once. The V and J genes are TRBV5-1 and TRBJ2-7, with 9 bases lining up with TRBD1. The TCR comes from a man aged 25-45 years with acute COVID-19. Input material: PBMCs or T cells enriched from blood (not recorded which). The CDR3 here is CASSRDRADEQYF. CDR3 coding DNA: TGCGCCAGCAGCCGGGACAGGGCCGACGAGCAGTACTTC.